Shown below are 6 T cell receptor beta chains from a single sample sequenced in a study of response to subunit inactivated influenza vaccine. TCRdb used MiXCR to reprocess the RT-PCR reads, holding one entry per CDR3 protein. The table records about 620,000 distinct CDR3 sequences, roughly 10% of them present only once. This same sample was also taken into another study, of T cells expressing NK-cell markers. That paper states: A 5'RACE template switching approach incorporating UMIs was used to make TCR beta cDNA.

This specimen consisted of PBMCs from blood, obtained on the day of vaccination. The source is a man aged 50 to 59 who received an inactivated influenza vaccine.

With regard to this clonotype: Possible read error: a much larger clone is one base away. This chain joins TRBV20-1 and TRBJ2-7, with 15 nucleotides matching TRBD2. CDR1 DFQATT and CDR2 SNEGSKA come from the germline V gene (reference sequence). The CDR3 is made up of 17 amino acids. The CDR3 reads CCATGLAGGERSYEQYF. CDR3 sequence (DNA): TGCTGTGCTACTGGACTAGCGGGAGGGGAAAGGTCCTACGAGCAGTACTTC.

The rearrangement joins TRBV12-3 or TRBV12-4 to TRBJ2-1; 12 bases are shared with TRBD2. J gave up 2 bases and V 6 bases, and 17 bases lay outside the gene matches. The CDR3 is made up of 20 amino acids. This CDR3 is CASRPLGLSSGGAAYNEQFF. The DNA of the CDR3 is TGTGCCAGCAGGCCTCTGGGGCTGTCTAGCGGGGGGGCCGCCTACAATGAGCAGTTCTTC.

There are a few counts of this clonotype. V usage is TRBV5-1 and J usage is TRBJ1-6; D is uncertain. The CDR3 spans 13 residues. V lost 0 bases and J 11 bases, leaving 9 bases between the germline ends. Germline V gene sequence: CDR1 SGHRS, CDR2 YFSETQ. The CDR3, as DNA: TGCGCCAGCAGCTTGGGTCAGGAACCACCCCTCCACTTT. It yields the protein CASSLGQEPPLHF.

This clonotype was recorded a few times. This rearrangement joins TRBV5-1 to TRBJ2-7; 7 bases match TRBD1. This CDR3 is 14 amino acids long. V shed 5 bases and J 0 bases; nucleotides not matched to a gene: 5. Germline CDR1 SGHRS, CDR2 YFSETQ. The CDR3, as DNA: TGCGCCAGCAGAGGGACAGAAAGCTCCTACGAGCAGTACTTC. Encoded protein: CASRGTESSYEQYF. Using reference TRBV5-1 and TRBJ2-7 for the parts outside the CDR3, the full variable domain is KAGVTQTPRYLIKTRGQQVTLSCSPISGHRSVSWYQQTPGQGLQFLFEYFSETQRNKGNFPGRFSGRQFSNSRSEMNVSTLELGDSALYLCASRGTESSYEQYFGPGTRLTVT.

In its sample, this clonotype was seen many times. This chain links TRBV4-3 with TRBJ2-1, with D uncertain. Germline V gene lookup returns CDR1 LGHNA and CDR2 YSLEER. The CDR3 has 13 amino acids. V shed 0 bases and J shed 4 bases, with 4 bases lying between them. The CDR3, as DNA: TGCGCCAGCAGCCAAGATCTTTACAATGAGCAGTTCTTC. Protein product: CASSQDLYNEQFF.

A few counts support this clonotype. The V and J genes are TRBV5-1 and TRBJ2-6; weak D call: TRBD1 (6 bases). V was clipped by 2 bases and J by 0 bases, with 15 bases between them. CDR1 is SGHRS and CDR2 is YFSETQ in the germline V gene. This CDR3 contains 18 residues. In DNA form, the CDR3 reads TGCGCCAGCAGCTTAGAGGGGGTCCGAACCTCTGGGGCCAACGTCCTGACTTTC. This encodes CASSLEGVRTSGANVLTF.